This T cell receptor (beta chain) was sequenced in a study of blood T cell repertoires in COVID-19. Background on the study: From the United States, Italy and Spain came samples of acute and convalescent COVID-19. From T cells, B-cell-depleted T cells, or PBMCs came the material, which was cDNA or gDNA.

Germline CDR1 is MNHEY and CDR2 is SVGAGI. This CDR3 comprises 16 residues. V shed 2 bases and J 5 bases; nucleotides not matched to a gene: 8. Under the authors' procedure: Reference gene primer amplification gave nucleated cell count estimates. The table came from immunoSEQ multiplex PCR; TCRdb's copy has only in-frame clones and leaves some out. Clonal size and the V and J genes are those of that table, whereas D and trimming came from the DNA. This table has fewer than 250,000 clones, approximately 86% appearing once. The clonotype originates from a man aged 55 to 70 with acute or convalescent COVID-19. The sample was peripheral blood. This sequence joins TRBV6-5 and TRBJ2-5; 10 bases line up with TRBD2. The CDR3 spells CASSYQERGGRETQYF. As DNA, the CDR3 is TGTGCCAGCAGTTACCAAGAGCGGGGGGGCCGGGAGACCCAGTACTTC.